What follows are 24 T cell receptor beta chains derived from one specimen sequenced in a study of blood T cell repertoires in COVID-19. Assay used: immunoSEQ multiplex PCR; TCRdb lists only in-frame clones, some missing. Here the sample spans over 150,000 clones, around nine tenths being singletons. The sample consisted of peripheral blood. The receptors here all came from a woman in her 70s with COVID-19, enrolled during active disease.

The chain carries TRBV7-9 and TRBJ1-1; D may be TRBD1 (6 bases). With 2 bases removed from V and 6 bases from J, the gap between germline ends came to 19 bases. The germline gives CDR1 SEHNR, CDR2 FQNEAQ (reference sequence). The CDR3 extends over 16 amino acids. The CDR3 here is CASSLRLRGDSPEAFF. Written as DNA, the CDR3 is TGTGCCAGCAGCTTAAGGCTCAGGGGCGATTCACCTGAAGCTTTCTTT.

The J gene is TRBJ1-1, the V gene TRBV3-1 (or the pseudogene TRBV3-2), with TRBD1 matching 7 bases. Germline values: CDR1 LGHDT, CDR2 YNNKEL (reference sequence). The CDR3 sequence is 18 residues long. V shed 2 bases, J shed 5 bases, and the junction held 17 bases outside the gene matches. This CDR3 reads CASSQFPPRQGLRTEAFF. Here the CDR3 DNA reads TGTGCCAGCAGCCAATTCCCCCCGAGACAGGGTCTCAGGACTGAAGCTTTCTTT.

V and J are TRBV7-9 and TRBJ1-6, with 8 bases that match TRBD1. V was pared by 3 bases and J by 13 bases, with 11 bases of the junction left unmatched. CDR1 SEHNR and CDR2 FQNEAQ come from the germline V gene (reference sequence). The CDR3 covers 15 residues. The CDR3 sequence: CASSLDRDGLSPLHF. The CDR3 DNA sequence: TGTGCCAGCAGCTTGGACAGGGACGGACTATCGCCCCTCCACTTT.

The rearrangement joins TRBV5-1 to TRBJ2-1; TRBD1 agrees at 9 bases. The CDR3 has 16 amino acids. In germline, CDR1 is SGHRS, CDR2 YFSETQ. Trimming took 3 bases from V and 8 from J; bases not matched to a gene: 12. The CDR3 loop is CASSSRVGQGLYEQFF. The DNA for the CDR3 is TGCGCCAGCAGCTCGCGTGTGGGACAGGGTTTGTATGAGCAGTTCTTC. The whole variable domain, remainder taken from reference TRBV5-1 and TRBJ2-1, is KAGVTQTPRYLIKTRGQQVTLSCSPISGHRSVSWYQQTPGQGLQFLFEYFSETQRNKGNFPGRFSGRQFSNSRSEMNVSTLELGDSALYLCASSSRVGQGLYEQFFGPGTRLTVL.

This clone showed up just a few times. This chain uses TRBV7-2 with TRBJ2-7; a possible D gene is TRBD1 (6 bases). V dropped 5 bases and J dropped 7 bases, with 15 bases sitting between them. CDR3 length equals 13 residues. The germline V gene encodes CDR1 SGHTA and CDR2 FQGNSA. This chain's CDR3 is CASSPQQGREQYF. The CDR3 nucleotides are TGTGCCAGCAGCCCACAACAGGGTCGGGAGCAGTACTTC.

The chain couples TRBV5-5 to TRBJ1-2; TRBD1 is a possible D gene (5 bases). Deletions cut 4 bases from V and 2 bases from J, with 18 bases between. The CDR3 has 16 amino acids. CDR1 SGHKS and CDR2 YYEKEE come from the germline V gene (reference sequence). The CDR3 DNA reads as TGTGCCAGCAGCCCCCTGGGGGGGAAGGGGAACTATGGCTACACCTTC. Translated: CASSPLGGKGNYGYTF. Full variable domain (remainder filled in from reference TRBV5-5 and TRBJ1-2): DAGVTQSPTHLIKTRGQQVTLRCSPISGHKSVSWYQQVLGQGPQFIFQYYEKEERGRGNFPDRFSARQFPNYSSELNVNALLLGDSALYLCASSPLGGKGNYGYTFGSGTRLTVV.

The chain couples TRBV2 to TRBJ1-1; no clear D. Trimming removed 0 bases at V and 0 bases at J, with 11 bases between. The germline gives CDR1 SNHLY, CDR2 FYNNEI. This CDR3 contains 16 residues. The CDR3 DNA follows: TGTGCCAGCAGTGAAGCGGGCCTCCGGCTGAACACTGAAGCTTTCTTT. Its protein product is CASSEAGLRLNTEAFF. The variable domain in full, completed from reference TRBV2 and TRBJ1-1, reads EPEVTQTPSHQVTQMGQEVILRCVPISNHLYFYWYRQILGQKVEFLVSFYNNEISEKSEIFDDQFSVERPDGSNFTLKIRSTKLEDSAMYFCASSEAGLRLNTEAFFGQGTRLTVV.

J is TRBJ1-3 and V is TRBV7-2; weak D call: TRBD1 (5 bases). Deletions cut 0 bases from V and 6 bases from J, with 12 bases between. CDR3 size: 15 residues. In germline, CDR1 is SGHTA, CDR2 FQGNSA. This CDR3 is CASSLAGALINTIYF. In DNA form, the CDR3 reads TGTGCCAGCAGCTTAGCAGGGGCTCTGATAAACACCATATATTTT.

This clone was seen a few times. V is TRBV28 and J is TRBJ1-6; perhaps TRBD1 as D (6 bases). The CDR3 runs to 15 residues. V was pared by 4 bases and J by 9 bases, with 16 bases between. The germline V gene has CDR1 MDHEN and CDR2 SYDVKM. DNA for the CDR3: TGTGCCAGCAGTTCACCCTCGACAGGCACTTCACCCCTCCACTTT. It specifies CASSSPSTGTSPLHF.

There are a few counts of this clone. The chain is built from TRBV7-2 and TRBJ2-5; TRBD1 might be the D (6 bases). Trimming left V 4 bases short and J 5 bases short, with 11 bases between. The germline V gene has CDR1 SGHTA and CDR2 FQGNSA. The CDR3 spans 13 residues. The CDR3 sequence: CASSSPGAETQYF. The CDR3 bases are TGTGCCAGCAGCTCGCCAGGGGCCGAGACCCAGTACTTC. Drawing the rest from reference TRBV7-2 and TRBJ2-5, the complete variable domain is GAGVSQSPSNKVTEKGKDVELRCDPISGHTALYWYRQSLGQGLEFLIYFQGNSAPDKSGLPSDRFSAERTGGSVSTLTIQRTQQEDSAVYLCASSSPGAETQYFGPGTRLLVL.

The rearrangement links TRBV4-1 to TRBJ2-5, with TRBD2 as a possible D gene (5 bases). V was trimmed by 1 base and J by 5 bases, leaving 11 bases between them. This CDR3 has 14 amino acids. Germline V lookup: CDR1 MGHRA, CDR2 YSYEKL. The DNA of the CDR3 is TGCGCCAGCAGCCAAGGGGCGCGGGCGGAGACCCAGTACTTC. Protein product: CASSQGARAETQYF.

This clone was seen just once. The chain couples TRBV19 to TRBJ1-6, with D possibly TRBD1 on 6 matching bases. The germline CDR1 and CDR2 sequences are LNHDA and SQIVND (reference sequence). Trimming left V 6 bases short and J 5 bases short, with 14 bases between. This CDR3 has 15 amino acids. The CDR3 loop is CASSPGDINNSPLHF. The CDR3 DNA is TGTGCCAGTAGCCCAGGGGACATAAATAATTCACCCCTCCACTTT.

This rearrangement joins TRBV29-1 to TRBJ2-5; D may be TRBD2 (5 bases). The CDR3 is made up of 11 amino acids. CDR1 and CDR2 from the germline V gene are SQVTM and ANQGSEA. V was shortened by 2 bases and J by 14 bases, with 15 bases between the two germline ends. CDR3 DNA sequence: TGCAGCGTTGAATTGGGGAGCGCGCCTTACTTC. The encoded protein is CSVELGSAPYF.

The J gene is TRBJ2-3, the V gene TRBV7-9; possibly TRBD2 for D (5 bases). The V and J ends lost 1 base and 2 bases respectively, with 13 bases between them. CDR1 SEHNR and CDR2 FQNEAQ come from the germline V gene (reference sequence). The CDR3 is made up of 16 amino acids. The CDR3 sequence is CASSLGGQRITDTQYF. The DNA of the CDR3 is TGTGCCAGCAGCTTAGGAGGTCAGCGGATCACAGATACGCAGTATTTT.

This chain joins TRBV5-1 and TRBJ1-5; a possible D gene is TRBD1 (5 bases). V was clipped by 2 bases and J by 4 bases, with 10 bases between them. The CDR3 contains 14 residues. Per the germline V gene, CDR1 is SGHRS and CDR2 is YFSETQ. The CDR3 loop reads CASSFGAWNQPQHF. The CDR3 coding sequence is TGCGCCAGCAGCTTTGGGGCTTGGAATCAGCCCCAGCATTTT.

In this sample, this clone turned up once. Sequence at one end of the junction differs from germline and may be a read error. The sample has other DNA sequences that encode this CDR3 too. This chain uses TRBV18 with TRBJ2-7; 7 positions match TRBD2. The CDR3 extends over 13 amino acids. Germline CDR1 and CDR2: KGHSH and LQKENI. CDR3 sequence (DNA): TGTGCCAGTTCACCCACTAGCGACTACGAGCAGTACTTC. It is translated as CASSPTSDYEQYF.

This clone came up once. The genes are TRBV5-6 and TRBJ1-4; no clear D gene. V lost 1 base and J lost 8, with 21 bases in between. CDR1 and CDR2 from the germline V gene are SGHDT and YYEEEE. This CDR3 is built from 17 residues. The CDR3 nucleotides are TGTGCCAGCAGCTTGTATTACGGGAACCAGGCGGGGGAAAAACTGTTTTTT. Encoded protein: CASSLYYGNQAGEKLFF.

CDR3: CASSPDREDGYTF. The CDR3 nucleotides read TGTGCCAGCAGCCCAGACAGGGAGGACGGCTACACCTTC. The chain employs TRBV7-2 and TRBJ1-2; 7 positions match TRBD1. The CDR3 has 13 residues. V lost 5 bases and J lost 8; bases outside the gene matches: 8. Germline V gene data show CDR1 as SGHTA and CDR2 as FQGNSA.

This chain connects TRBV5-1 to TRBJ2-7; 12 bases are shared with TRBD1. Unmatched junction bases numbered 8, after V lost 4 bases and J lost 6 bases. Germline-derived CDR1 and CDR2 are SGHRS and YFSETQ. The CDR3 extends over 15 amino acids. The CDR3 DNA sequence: TGCGCCAGCAGCCCTCCCGGGACAGGGGGCTCCGAGCAGTACTTC. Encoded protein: CASSPPGTGGSEQYF.

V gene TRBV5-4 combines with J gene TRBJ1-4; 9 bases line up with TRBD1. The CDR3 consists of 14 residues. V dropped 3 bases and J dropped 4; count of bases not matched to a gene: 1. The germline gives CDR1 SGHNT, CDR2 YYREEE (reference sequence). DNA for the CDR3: TGTGCCAGCAGCTCGACAGGGGGTAATGAAAAACTGTTTTTT. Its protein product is CASSSTGGNEKLFF.

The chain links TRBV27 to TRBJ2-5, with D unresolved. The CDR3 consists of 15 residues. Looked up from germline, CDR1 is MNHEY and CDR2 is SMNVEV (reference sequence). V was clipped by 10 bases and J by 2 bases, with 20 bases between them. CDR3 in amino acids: CATQTSRISQETQYF. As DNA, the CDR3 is TGTGCCACCCAAACCAGCAGGATCTCTCAAGAGACCCAGTACTTC.

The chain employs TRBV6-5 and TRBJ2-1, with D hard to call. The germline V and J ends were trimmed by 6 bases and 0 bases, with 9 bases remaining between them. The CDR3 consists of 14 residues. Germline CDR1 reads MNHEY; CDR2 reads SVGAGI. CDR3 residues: CASSRPGSYNEQFF. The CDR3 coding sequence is TGTGCCAGCAGCCGCCCCGGCTCCTACAATGAGCAGTTCTTC.

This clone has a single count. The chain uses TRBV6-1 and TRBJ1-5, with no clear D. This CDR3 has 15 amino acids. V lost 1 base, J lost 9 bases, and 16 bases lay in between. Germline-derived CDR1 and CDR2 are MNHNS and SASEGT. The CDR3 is CASSEVWAGMSPQHF. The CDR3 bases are TGTGCCAGCAGTGAAGTCTGGGCGGGGATGTCGCCCCAGCATTTT.

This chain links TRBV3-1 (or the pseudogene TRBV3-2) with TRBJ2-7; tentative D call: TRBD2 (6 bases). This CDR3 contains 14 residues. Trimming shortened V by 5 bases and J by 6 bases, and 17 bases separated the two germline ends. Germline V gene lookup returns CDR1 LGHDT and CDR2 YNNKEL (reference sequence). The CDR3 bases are TGTGCCAGCAGCTACTCCCGGGGGAGTTCCGAGCAGTACTTC. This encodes CASSYSRGSSEQYF.